A selection of T cell receptor beta chains follows, all from one sample in a study of T cell responses to AZD1222 COVID-19 vaccine. TCRdb keeps only in-frame clones here, not all; method: immunoSEQ multiplex PCR. The sample lists 140,000 to 150,000 clones; about 92% were seen once. This material consisted of peripheral blood, taken after recovery from COVID-19. Receptors originate from an adult who had recovered from COVID-19. The CDR3 runs from the conserved cysteine through the conserved F or W. The D gene is left open where the match is weak. Clone size is stated in some rows and not others, as once, few, many or a class when expanded.

NA	TRBJ2-1	TRBV3-1/TRBV3-2	NA	CASSLQGWSYNEQFF	TGTGCCAGCAGCCTACAGGGTTGGTCCTACAATGAGCAGTTCTTC
NA	TRBJ2-2	TRBV5-1	few	CASSFRQGNTGELFF	TGCGCCAGCAGCTTTCGGCAGGGGAACACCGGGGAGCTGTTTTTT
TRBD1	TRBJ1-6	TRBV30	NA	CAWGQGSYNSPLHF	TGTGCCTGGGGACAGGGTTCCTATAATTCACCCCTCCACTTT
NA	TRBJ1-1	TRBV6-5	NA	CASSYSWVTEAFF	TGTGCCAGCAGTTACTCGTGGGTGACTGAAGCTTTCTTT
NA	TRBJ2-7	TRBV25-1	NA	CASADRYYEQYF	TGTGCCAGCGCCGACAGGTACTACGAGCAGTACTTC
TRBD1	TRBJ1-2	TRBV7-8	NA	CASSLEGTANYGYTF	TGTGCCAGCAGCTTAGAAGGGACAGCTAACTATGGCTACACCTTC
NA	TRBJ2-7	TRBV15	NA	CATSRGGGSDSYEQYF	TGTGCCACCAGCAGAGGAGGGGGATCCGACTCCTACGAGCAGTACTTC
TRBD1	TRBJ1-3	TRBV18	NA	CASSSNPIRDSSGNTIYF	TGTGCCAGCTCATCAAACCCTATCCGGGACAGCTCTGGAAACACCATATATTTT
TRBD1	TRBJ1-5	TRBV5-6	NA	CASTTQGAVGNQPQHF	TGTGCCAGCACCACACAGGGGGCGGTGGGCAATCAGCCCCAGCATTTT
NA	TRBJ1-5	TRBV19	NA	CASSIRLAQPQHF	TGTGCCAGTAGTATCAGGTTAGCTCAGCCCCAGCATTTT
NA	TRBJ1-2	TRBV29-1	once	CSVTSSYGYTF	TGCAGCGTTACATCCAGCTATGGCTACACCTTC
NA	TRBJ1-2	TRBV3-1/TRBV3-2	NA	CASSQRTALLAGGGYGYTF	TGTGCCAGCAGCCAAAGGACAGCCCTTCTCGCGGGAGGAGGCTATGGCTACACCTTC
NA	TRBJ1-1	TRBV10-3	NA	CAVWSGNTEAFF	TGTGCCGTGTGGAGTGGGAACACTGAAGCTTTCTTT
NA	TRBJ2-1	TRBV12-3/TRBV12-4	NA	CASSFHEQFF	TGTGCCAGCAGTTTCCATGAGCAGTTCTTC
NA	TRBJ1-6	TRBV9	NA	CASSVDSLSSPLHF	TGTGCCAGCAGCGTGGACAGTTTGTCTTCACCCCTCCACTTT
NA	TRBJ1-5	TRBV3-1/TRBV3-2	NA	CASSQGQFDQPQHF	TGTGCCAGCAGCCAAGGACAATTCGATCAGCCCCAGCATTTT
TRBD2	TRBJ2-1	TRBV5-1	NA	CASSPLAGAERDEQFF	TGCGCCAGCAGCCCTCTAGCGGGCGCTGAGAGGGATGAGCAGTTCTTC
NA	TRBJ1-1	TRBV27	NA	CASSSSGLGTEAFF	TGTGCCAGCAGCTCCTCTGGGTTGGGGACTGAAGCTTTCTTT
NA	TRBJ1-2	TRBV5-8	NA	CASSLAFGFDGYTF	TGTGCCAGCAGCTTGGCGTTTGGATTCGATGGCTACACCTTC
TRBD2	TRBJ2-3	TRBV5-1	NA	CASSLGTSGLLDTQYF	TGCGCCAGCAGCTTGGGGACTAGCGGCCTCCTTGATACGCAGTATTTT
NA	TRBJ1-1	TRBV28	once	CASTLWANTEAFF	TGTGCCAGCACCCTTTGGGCAAACACTGAAGCTTTCTTT
NA	TRBJ1-1	TRBV6-5	NA	CASSFGDQAFF	TGTGCCAGCAGTTTTGGGGACCAAGCTTTCTTT
NA	TRBJ1-1	TRBV5-1	once	CASSLSGGTEAFF	TGCGCCAGCAGCTTGTCGGGTGGCACTGAAGCTTTCTTT
TRBD2	TRBJ2-7	TRBV5-1	NA	CASSSIGGATSGITYEQYF	TGCGCCAGCAGCTCCATCGGTGGGGCGACTAGCGGGATAACCTACGAGCAGTACTTC
NA	TRBJ2-3	TRBV21-1	NA	CASSNRGDYTDTQYF	TGTGCCAGCAGCAACCGGGGGGACTACACAGATACGCAGTATTTT